Listed here are 22 T cell receptor beta chains from one sample, sequenced in a study of T cell repertoires in cytomegalovirus infection. TCRdb redid the calling of the reads with MiXCR, one entry per CDR3 protein. The data show fewer than 550,000 distinct CDR3 sequences, approximately 31% seen once. The sequenced material came from PBMCs. These receptor sequences come from a human donor in good health (CMV status not recorded). Some clones in this sample may be carry-over from other donors' samples.

The chain carries TRBV7-9 and TRBJ1-2; D ambiguous. Per germline, CDR1 SEHNR and CDR2 FQNEAQ (reference sequence). The CDR3 consists of 12 residues. Trimming cost V 5 bases and J 7 bases, with 11 bases left between them. CDR3 nucleotides: TGTGCCAGCAGCCAAGAAGGTCTTGGCTACACCTTC. This codes for CASSQEGLGYTF.

As regards this clonotype: A much larger clone lies a single base off, so this may be a read error. V gene TRBV6-1 combines with J gene TRBJ2-7; the D is unclear. This CDR3 is 14 amino acids long. CDR1 MNHNS and CDR2 SASEGT come from the germline V gene. The CDR3: CARSETRNHYEQYF. The CDR3 region has the DNA TGTGCCCGCAGTGAAACCCGGAACCACTACGAGCAGTACTTC.

This clonotype was observed once. CDR3 loop: CASSRRPNSYNEQFF. In DNA, the CDR3 is TGTGCCAGCAGCCGGAGGCCTAACTCCTACAATGAGCAGTTCTTC. The V call is TRBV6-5, the J call TRBJ2-1; maybe TRBD2 (5 bases). The CDR3 sequence is 15 residues long. Germline V gene sequence: CDR1 MNHEY, CDR2 SVGAGI. V was shortened by 6 bases and J by 0 bases, with 12 bases between the two germline ends.

Turning to this clonotype: At one boundary the junction diverges from the germline segment, which might be a read error. This rearrangement joins TRBV12-3 or TRBV12-4 to TRBJ1-5, with a weak D call TRBD1 (6 bases). The CDR3 covers 15 residues. In DNA form, the CDR3 reads TGTGCCATCAGTTTTTTCGGGCAGGGGTATCAGCCCCAGCATTTT. Its translation: CAISFFGQGYQPQHF.

The chain joins TRBV19 to TRBJ1-5; D remains unclear. The V and J ends lost 3 bases and 1 base respectively, with 19 bases between them. The CDR3 loop spans 18 amino acids. Germline V lookup: CDR1 LNHDA, CDR2 SQIVND (reference sequence). The CDR3 nucleotides read TGTGCCAGTAGTATGCCCGTGGGCGGTGGGCAGAGCAATCAGCCCCAGCATTTT. Translating it yields CASSMPVGGGQSNQPQHF.

This clonotype has just a few counts. This chain uses TRBV7-2 with TRBJ1-4; 10 bases agree with TRBD1. Germline assignment: CDR1 SGHTA and CDR2 FQGNSA. V was pared by 5 bases and J by 2 bases, with 8 bases of the junction left unmatched. The CDR3 sequence is 17 residues long. The CDR3: CASSPGTGAVTNEKLFF. CDR3 nucleotide sequence: TGTGCCAGCAGCCCGGGGACAGGGGCCGTGACTAATGAAAAACTGTTTTTT. The full variable domain, rest sourced from reference TRBV7-2 and TRBJ1-4, is GAGVSQSPSNKVTEKGKDVELRCDPISGHTALYWYRQSLGQGLEFLIYFQGNSAPDKSGLPSDRFSAERTGGSVSTLTIQRTQQEDSAVYLCASSPGTGAVTNEKLFFGSGTQLSVL.

The chain joins TRBV4-1 to TRBJ2-1; 10 positions match TRBD2. Germline V gene sequence: CDR1 MGHRA, CDR2 YSYEKL. V shed 1 base, J shed 2 bases, and the junction held 5 bases outside the gene matches. The CDR3 spans 17 residues. As DNA, the CDR3 is TGCGCCAGCAGCCAAGGAGCGGGGGGGCGTACCTACAATGAGCAGTTCTTC. Its protein product is CASSQGAGGRTYNEQFF.

This clonotype was detected many times. The gene calls are TRBV4-1 and TRBJ1-6; D remains unclear. The germline V gene has CDR1 MGHRA and CDR2 YSYEKL. V was shortened by 4 bases and J by 9 bases, with 10 bases between the two germline ends. CDR3 length equals 13 residues. CDR3: CASSRTLSSPLHF. The CDR3, as DNA: TGCGCCAGCAGCCGAACCCTGAGTTCACCCCTCCACTTT.

The V call is TRBV15, the J call TRBJ1-4; D is perhaps TRBD1 (5 bases). The V gene's germline CDR1 is LNHNV and CDR2 YYDKDF (reference sequence). The ends were cut back, 4 bases at V and 0 bases at J, with 6 bases in the middle. The CDR3 is 14 residues long. CDR3 coding DNA: TGTGCCACCAGCAAGACAGCAACTAATGAAAAACTGTTTTTT. Translation: CATSKTATNEKLFF. Full variable domain (outside the CDR3, taken from reference TRBV15 and TRBJ1-4): DAMVIQNPRYQVTQFGKPVTLSCSQTLNHNVMYWYQQKSSQAPKLLFHYYDKDFNNEADTPDNFQSRRPNTSFCFLDIRSPGLGDTAMYLCATSKTATNEKLFFGSGTQLSVL.

This clonotype showed up just a few times. The V and J genes are TRBV11-2 and TRBJ2-3; 10 bases are shared with TRBD2. The V and J ends lost 6 bases and 12 bases, in that order; junction bases with no gene match: 9. Per germline, CDR1 SGHAT and CDR2 FQNNGV. The CDR3 contains 13 residues. The CDR3 DNA sequence: TGTGCCAGCAGTTCAGGAGCGGGGGGGCCCCAGTATTTT. This sequence encodes CASSSGAGGPQYF.

Only a few counts were recorded for this clonotype. The chain recombines TRBV29-1 with TRBJ2-7; 7 nucleotides agree with TRBD1. This CDR3 comprises 13 residues. Germline CDR1 reads SQVTM; CDR2 reads ANQGSEA. The trim removed 3 bases at V and 2 bases at J, leaving 4 bases unmatched. CDR3 DNA sequence: TGCAGCGTTGAGGGACAGACCACCTACGAGCAGTACTTC. Protein sequence: CSVEGQTTYEQYF.

The J gene is TRBJ1-1, the V gene TRBV27; 8 bases are a match to TRBD1. J lost 2 bases, V lost 3 bases, and 8 bases had no gene match. The CDR3 length is 16 residues. Germline V gives CDR1 MNHEY, CDR2 SMNVEV (reference sequence). The CDR3 region has the DNA TGTGCCAGCAGTTTTCGACTACAGGGGGAAAACACTGAAGCTTTCTTT. It translates to CASSFRLQGENTEAFF.

This rearrangement joins TRBV6-6 to TRBJ2-3, with 8 bases matching TRBD2. Germline V gene lookup returns CDR1 MNHNY and CDR2 SVGAGI (reference sequence). The CDR3 is 15 amino acids. The V segment lost 6 bases and the J segment 2 bases; nucleotides outside the gene matches: 7. The CDR3: CASRRGGTSTDTQYF. Written as DNA, the CDR3 is TGTGCCAGCAGGCGCGGGGGGACTTCCACAGATACGCAGTATTTT.

The table lists this clonotype with many counts. V and J are TRBV7-2 and TRBJ2-3; D gene ambiguous. The CDR3 extends over 14 amino acids. CDR1 is SGHTA, CDR2 FQGNSA, per germline. Trimming left V 1 base short and J 6 bases short, with 11 bases between. Here the CDR3 DNA reads TGTGCCAGCAGCTTAGACAGCCCGTGGGATACGCAGTATTTT. Amino acids: CASSLDSPWDTQYF. The complete variable domain, with remaining parts taken from reference TRBV7-2 and TRBJ2-3, reads GAGVSQSPSNKVTEKGKDVELRCDPISGHTALYWYRQSLGQGLEFLIYFQGNSAPDKSGLPSDRFSAERTGGSVSTLTIQRTQQEDSAVYLCASSLDSPWDTQYFGPGTRLTVL.

This clonotype was found a few times. The rearrangement uses TRBV7-2 and TRBJ2-7; 9 bases map to TRBD1. CDR3 size: 16 residues. J was trimmed by 7 bases and V by 2 bases; bases with no gene match: 12. Per the germline V gene, CDR1 is SGHTA and CDR2 is FQGNSA. The CDR3 protein is CASSLSSGQGAYEQYF. The DNA for the CDR3 is TGTGCCAGCAGCTTATCATCGGGACAGGGTGCGTATGAGCAGTACTTC.

This clonotype has just a few counts. The rearrangement joins TRBV19 to TRBJ1-2, with D possibly TRBD1 on 5 matching bases. Trimming left V 3 bases short and J 4 bases short, with 12 bases between. The CDR3 contains 14 residues. The germline gives CDR1 LNHDA, CDR2 SQIVND (reference sequence). CDR3 amino acids: CASSMGERGYGYTF. CDR3 nucleotide sequence: TGTGCCAGTAGTATGGGGGAACGAGGCTATGGCTACACCTTC.

About this clonotype itself: No conserved phenylalanine or tryptophan ends this CDR3, so it is likely a read error. The genes are TRBV6-5 and TRBJ1-3; D unclear. The V gene's germline CDR1 is MNHEY and CDR2 SVGAGI. The CDR3 runs to 15 residues. V was cut by 8 bases and J by 1 base, with 15 bases left in between. CDR3 protein: CASCPIAGSGNTIYL. CDR3 in DNA: TGTGCCAGCTGTCCCATCGCCGGGTCTGGAAACACCATATATCTT.

Of note for this clonotype: The conserved closing phenylalanine or tryptophan is absent in this CDR3, likely reflecting a read error. It is unclear where the CDR3 begins or ends on the DNA, so no DNA is shown, and the CDR3 is as TCRdb lists it. The rearrangement joins TRBV6-8 to TRBJ1-6. Germline CDR1 and CDR2: MNHGY and SAAAGT. Including both end residues, the CDR3 is 15 amino acids long. The CDR3 loop is CASSYEGQAYSPLQV.

The chain has TRBV3-1 and TRBJ1-2; perhaps TRBD1 as D (5 bases). This CDR3 is 14 amino acids long. Germline V gives CDR1 LGHDT, CDR2 YNNKEL (reference sequence). V dropped 4 bases and J dropped 1 base, with 10 bases sitting between them. The CDR3 DNA is TGTGCCAGCAGCCCGGGACGGATTAACTATGGCTACACCTTC. Translation gives CASSPGRINYGYTF.

Only a few counts were recorded for this clonotype. At one boundary the junction diverges from the germline segment, which might be a read error. The rearrangement joins TRBV7-6 to TRBJ2-5, with D unresolved. From germline, CDR1 is SGHVS and CDR2 FNYEAQ. This CDR3 spans 14 amino acids. CDR3 in DNA: TGTGCTAGCAGCTTAGACTCATTCCAAGAGACCCAGTACTTC. Its translation is CASSLDSFQETQYF. The full variable domain, its missing parts supplied by reference TRBV7-6 and TRBJ2-5, is GAGVSQSPRYKVTKRGQDVALRCDPISGHVSLYWYRQALGQGPEFLTYFNYEAQQDKSGLPNDRFSAERPEGSISTLTIQRTEQRDSAMYRCASSLDSFQETQYFGPGTRLLVL.

The chain joins TRBV5-1 to TRBJ1-1, with a weak D call TRBD1 (6 bases). The V and J ends lost 0 bases and 5 bases respectively, with 14 bases between them. The germline CDR1 and CDR2 sequences are SGHRS and YFSETQ. The CDR3 runs to 15 residues. Here the CDR3 reads CASSLDPGAVTEAFF. The CDR3 DNA sequence: TGCGCCAGCAGCTTGGATCCGGGGGCGGTGACTGAAGCTTTCTTT.

This clonotype occurred once. The chain links TRBV29-1 to TRBJ2-2, with D possibly being TRBD2 (6 bases). Germline CDR1 is SQVTM and CDR2 is ANQGSEA. This CDR3 is built from 14 residues. Trimming took off 6 bases at V and 5 bases at J, with 16 bases between the two ends. DNA for the CDR3: TGCAGCGTCATTAGGGACTTACAAACCGGGGAGCTGTTTTTT. Amino acid sequence: CSVIRDLQTGELFF.